This TCR beta chain was sequenced during a study of sequential checkpoint blockade in melanoma. Study at large: Each arm's sequence ended with maintenance nivolumab.

The table came from immunoSEQ multiplex PCR; TCRdb's copy has only in-frame clones and leaves some out. The repertoire holds 35,000 to 50,000 clones, with 86% as singletons. Treatment reported: randomized to nivolumab then ipilimumab (arm A) or the reverse (arm B). DNA-damaging chemotherapy had not been given to any patient beforehand. From thawed PBMCs, live CD3+CD8+ cells negative for CD19 and CD56 were sorted. The sequence was collected from a human donor with melanoma. Material: CD8+ T cells sorted from blood (inferred from file names), obtained from a patient given nivolumab and ipilimumab in sequence.

CDR3 sequence reads: CASQGQTRTEAFF. CDR3 DNA: TGTGCCAGCCAGGGACAGACGCGGACTGAAGCTTTCTTT. The V and J genes are TRBV6-5 and TRBJ1-1; 7 bases map to TRBD1. The CDR3 length is 13 residues. With 8 bases clipped from V and 5 bases from J, the junction kept 8 bases outside the gene matches. Germline V gene sequence: CDR1 MNHEY, CDR2 SVGAGI.